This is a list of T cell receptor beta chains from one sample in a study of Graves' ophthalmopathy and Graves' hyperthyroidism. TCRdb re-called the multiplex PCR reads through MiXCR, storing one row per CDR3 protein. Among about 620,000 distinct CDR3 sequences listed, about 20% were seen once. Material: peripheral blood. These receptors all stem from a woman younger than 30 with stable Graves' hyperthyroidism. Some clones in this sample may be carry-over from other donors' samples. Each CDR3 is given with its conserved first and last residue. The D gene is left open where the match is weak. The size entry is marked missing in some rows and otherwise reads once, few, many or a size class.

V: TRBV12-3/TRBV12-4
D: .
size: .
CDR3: CASSFGNWRANQPQHF

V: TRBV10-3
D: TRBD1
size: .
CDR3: CAISESGQARAGGGYTF

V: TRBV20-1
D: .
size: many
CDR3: CSARHGLGQPQHF

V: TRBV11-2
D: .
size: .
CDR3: CASSPPPGISDEQYF

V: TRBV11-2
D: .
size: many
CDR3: CASSSFLVAYEQYF

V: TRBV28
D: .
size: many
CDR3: CASRRLAELQETQYF

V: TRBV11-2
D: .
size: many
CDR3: CASSRTPGPWGQYF

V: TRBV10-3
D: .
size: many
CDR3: CATKRSGVSSGNTIYF

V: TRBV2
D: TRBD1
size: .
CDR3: CASSATGTGVGQYF

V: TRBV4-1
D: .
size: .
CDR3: CASSQFRSSYEQYF

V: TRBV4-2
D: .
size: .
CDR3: CASSQVGKGGYQETQYF

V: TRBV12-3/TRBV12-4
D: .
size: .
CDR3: CASKRESEAFF

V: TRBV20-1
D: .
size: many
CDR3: CSASVDWGDVGELFF

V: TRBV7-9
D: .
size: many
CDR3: CASSRRAGETQYF

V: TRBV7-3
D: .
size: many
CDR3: CASSITAGANVLTF

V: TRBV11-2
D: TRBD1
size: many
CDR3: CASTRTGSYEQYF

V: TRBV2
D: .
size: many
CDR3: CASSEGGLAKNIQYF

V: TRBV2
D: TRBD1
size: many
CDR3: CASQRQGADTGELFF

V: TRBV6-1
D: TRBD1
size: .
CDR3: CASRTGTGRFTGELFF

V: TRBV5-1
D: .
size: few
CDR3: CASVDPGSGANVLTF

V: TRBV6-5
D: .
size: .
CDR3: CASSSGGRTIYEQYF

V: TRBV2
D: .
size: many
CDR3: CASGTVNSGANVLTF

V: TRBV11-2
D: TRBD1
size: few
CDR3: CASRPLGGTGSSRDF

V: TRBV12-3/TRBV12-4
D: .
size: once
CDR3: CASSTRQAPIYNSPLHF

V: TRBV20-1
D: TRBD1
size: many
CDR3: CSARSGTGIGGYTF

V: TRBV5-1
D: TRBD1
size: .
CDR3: CASRPGQGISEAFF

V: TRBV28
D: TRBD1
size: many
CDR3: CASSLAPTGGLDEQYF

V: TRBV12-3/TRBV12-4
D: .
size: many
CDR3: CASSLRGVVSYEQYF

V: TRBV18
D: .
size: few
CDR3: CASSPRQGEGTQYF

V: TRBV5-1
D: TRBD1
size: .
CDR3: CASSETGGGNQPQHF

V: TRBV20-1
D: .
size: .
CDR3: CSAREPGLTEAFF

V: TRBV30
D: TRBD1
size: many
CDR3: CAWQTGTGSTIYF

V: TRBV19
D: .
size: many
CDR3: CASSRTGRQYGYTF

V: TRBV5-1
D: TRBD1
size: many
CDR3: CASSRTGVQETQYF

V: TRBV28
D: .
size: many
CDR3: CASSFPGGTSSQPQHF

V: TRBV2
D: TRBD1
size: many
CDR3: CASSPPGTASYEQYF

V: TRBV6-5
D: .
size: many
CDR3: CASSPGRRATEAFF

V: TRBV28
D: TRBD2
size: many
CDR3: CASRIGEGRASGANVLTF

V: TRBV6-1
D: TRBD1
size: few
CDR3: CASSQPGQYTGELFF

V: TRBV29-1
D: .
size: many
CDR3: CSVDRRDSNTEAFF

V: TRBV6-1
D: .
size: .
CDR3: CASSDRGANYNEQFF

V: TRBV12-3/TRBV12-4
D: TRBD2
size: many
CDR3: CASRFASGGAYEQYF

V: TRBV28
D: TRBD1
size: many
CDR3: CAILRAGGRGYTF

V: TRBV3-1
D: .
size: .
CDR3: CASSLDWYGTFGNTSTDTQYF

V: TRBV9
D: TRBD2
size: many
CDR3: CASSVLVAGGTDTQYF

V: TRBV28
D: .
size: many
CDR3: CATALPYGYTF

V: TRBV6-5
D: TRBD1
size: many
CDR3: CASSYSLGGQGYEQYF

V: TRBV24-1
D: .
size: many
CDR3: CATATRERMNTEAFF

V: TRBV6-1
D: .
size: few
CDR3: CASTLRGQQETQYF

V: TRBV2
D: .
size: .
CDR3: CASRDFSPGLIYEQYF